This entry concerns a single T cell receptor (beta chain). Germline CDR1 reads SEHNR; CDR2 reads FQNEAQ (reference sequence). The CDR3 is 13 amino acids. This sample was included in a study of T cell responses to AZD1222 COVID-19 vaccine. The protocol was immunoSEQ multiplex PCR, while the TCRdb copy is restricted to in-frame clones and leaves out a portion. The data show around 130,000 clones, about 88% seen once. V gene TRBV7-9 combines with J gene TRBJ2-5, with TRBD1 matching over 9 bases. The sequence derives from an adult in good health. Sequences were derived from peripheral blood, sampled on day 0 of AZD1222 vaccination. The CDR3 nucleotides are TGTGTCGCCGGGACAGGGATCGGTGGGACCCAGTACTTC. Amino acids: CVAGTGIGGTQYF.